These 20 T cell receptor beta chains originate from one sample sequenced in a study of OX40 agonist ivuxolimab in advanced cancers. Generated by immunoSEQ multiplex PCR, the TCRdb table keeps only in-frame clones and is missing some. Of tens of thousands of clones in the sample, 90% to 95% were seen once. Source: CD4+ or CD8+ T cells sorted from blood, taken in a trial of the OX40 agonist ivuxolimab. The receptors were sampled from an adult with an advanced solid tumor such as melanoma, head and neck, liver or kidney cancer.

The chain is built from TRBV10-2 and TRBJ2-6; possibly TRBD1 for D (5 bases). Per germline, CDR1 WSHSY and CDR2 SAAADI. This CDR3 is built from 21 residues. The V end lost 2 bases, the J end lost 2 bases, and 25 bases lay between the germline ends. CDR3 protein: CASSEKLFGHPLGAGANVLTF. The CDR3 DNA is TGCGCCAGCAGTGAGAAGTTGTTCGGCCACCCTTTAGGGGCTGGGGCCAACGTCCTGACTTTC.

The chain couples TRBV9 to TRBJ2-2, with TRBD2 identical over 7 bases. The germline CDR1 and CDR2 sequences are SGDLS and YYNGEE. The CDR3 spans 15 residues. The trim removed 4 bases at V and 3 bases at J, leaving 6 bases unmatched. DNA for the CDR3: TGTGCCAGCAGCAAGAGACTAGCCGACACCGGGGAGCTGTTTTTT. Translated, it gives CASSKRLADTGELFF.

The genes are TRBV28 and TRBJ2-7, with D perhaps matching TRBD2 (5 bases). The CDR3 loop spans 12 amino acids. V gave up 3 bases and J gave up 3 bases, with 6 bases separating them. Germline CDR1 and CDR2: MDHEN and SYDVKM. The CDR3 protein is CASSFGLYEQYF. In DNA, the CDR3 is TGTGCCAGCAGTTTTGGACTCTACGAGCAGTACTTC.

The gene calls are TRBV10-3 and TRBJ1-2, with unresolved D. In germline, CDR1 is ENHRY, CDR2 SYGVKD. CDR3 length equals 15 residues. The V end lost 3 bases, the J end lost 0 bases, and 11 bases lay between the germline ends. CDR3 protein: CAISDMGGANYGYTF. CDR3 nucleotides: TGTGCCATCAGTGATATGGGCGGTGCTAACTATGGCTACACCTTC.

The rearrangement joins TRBV11-2 to TRBJ2-2; 13 bases are a match to TRBD2. V gave up 5 bases and J gave up 8 bases; unmatched junction bases: 11. There are 17 residues in the CDR3. Germline loops: CDR1 SGHAT, CDR2 FQNNGV. CDR3 protein: CASSKSGTSGIGGELFF. CDR3 nucleotides: TGTGCCAGCAGCAAATCCGGGACTAGCGGGATCGGAGGGGAGCTGTTTTTT.

For the CDR3, the DNA is TGCGCCAGCAGCTCAGCCCCAGGGGACAATGAGCAGTTCTTC. Translating gives CASSSAPGDNEQFF. This chain joins TRBV5-1 and TRBJ2-1; a weak D match, TRBD1 (6 bases). Trimming took off 3 bases at V and 5 bases at J, with 12 bases between the two ends. The CDR3 runs to 14 residues. Looked up from germline, CDR1 is SGHRS and CDR2 is YFSETQ.

This rearrangement joins TRBV4-3 to TRBJ2-7, with TRBD1 matching over 11 bases. In germline, CDR1 is LGHNA, CDR2 YSLEER. This CDR3 contains 16 residues. V gave up 0 bases and J gave up 7 bases; unmatched junction bases: 8. CDR3 sequence: CASSQDQGTGGFEQYF. DNA for the CDR3: TGCGCCAGCAGCCAAGATCAAGGGACAGGGGGTTTTGAGCAGTACTTC.

The chain links TRBV5-1 to TRBJ2-5; D is unclear. The J call may be wrong; the DNA end is better matched by TRBJ2-7. Germline loops: CDR1 SGHRS, CDR2 YFSETQ. This CDR3 has 15 amino acids. The CDR3 bases are TGCGCCAGCAGCTTGGGGGTAGGCCCGTCCTACGAGCAGTACTTC. Amino acids: CASSLGVGPSYEQYF.

V is TRBV20-1 and J is TRBJ2-5; D ambiguous. The germline CDR1 and CDR2 sequences are DFQATT and SNEGSKA (reference sequence). Trimming pared 4 bases from V and 2 bases from J, leaving 5 bases between. This CDR3 comprises 11 residues. The CDR3 coding sequence is TGCAGTGCTATAGGGCAAGAGACCCAGTACTTC. Its protein product is CSAIGQETQYF.

The V call is TRBV30, the J call TRBJ2-5, with D unresolved. Trimming pared 4 bases from V and 4 bases from J, leaving 7 bases between. Germline V gene lookup returns CDR1 GTSNPN and CDR2 SVGIG (reference sequence). The CDR3 is 11 residues long. CDR3 amino acids: CAWNLGETQYF. For the CDR3, the DNA is TGTGCCTGGAATCTGGGAGAGACCCAGTACTTC.

As regards this clone: This same CDR3 is encoded by further DNA sequences in the sample. J is TRBJ1-1 and V is TRBV7-9; the D gene is possibly TRBD1 (5 bases). The CDR3 has 15 residues. Trimming shortened V by 0 bases and J by 1 base, and 9 bases separated the two germline ends. In germline, CDR1 is SEHNR, CDR2 FQNEAQ (reference sequence). The DNA for the CDR3 is TGTGCCAGCAGCTTAGCGTGGGGCAGGAACACTGAAGCTTTCTTT. It specifies CASSLAWGRNTEAFF.

The chain links TRBV6-1 to TRBJ2-7, with TRBD2 as a possible D gene (5 bases). This CDR3 comprises 14 residues. V was clipped by 2 bases and J by 4 bases, with 12 bases between them. The germline V gene encodes CDR1 MNHNS and CDR2 SASEGT. DNA of the CDR3: TGTGCCAGCAGTGAAAATCTTGGGAGATACGAGCAGTACTTC. Its translation: CASSENLGRYEQYF.

This chain joins TRBV2 and TRBJ2-3; TRBD1 matches at 9 bases. V lost 6 bases to trimming and J lost 0 bases; unmatched junction nucleotides: 10. CDR1 and CDR2 from the germline V gene are SNHLY and FYNNEI. CDR3 size: 17 residues. The CDR3 sequence: CASRFLAGTGSTDTQYF. The CDR3 nucleotides are TGTGCCAGCAGATTCCTAGCCGGGACAGGGAGCACAGATACGCAGTATTTT.

J is TRBJ1-3 and V is TRBV9; 9 nucleotides match TRBD1. Trimming removed 0 bases from V and 5 bases from J; junction bases left unmatched: 3. Germline V gives CDR1 SGDLS, CDR2 YYNGEE. This CDR3 is 15 amino acids long. The CDR3 DNA sequence: TGTGCCAGCAGCGTAGAGGGACAGGGTAGAAACACCATATATTTT. Amino acids: CASSVEGQGRNTIYF.

The gene calls are TRBV11-2 and TRBJ2-2; no firm D call. The V end lost 2 bases, the J end lost 6 bases, and 7 bases lay between the germline ends. Germline CDR1 reads SGHAT; CDR2 reads FQNNGV. CDR3 length: 13 residues. CDR3 loop: CASSLSLPGELFF. The CDR3 DNA sequence: TGTGCCAGCAGCTTAAGCTTGCCCGGGGAGCTGTTTTTT.

V usage is TRBV27 and J usage is TRBJ2-7; D may be TRBD2 (6 bases). CDR1 and CDR2 (germline): MNHEY, SMNVEV (reference sequence). Trimming shortened V by 6 bases and J by 6 bases, and 15 bases separated the two germline ends. This CDR3 region has 13 residues. CDR3 sequence: CASSFSGKGEQYF. The CDR3, as DNA: TGTGCCAGCAGCTTTAGCGGCAAGGGCGAGCAGTACTTC.

This chain joins TRBV28 and TRBJ2-6; D remains ambiguous. Trimming pared 5 bases from V and 0 bases from J, leaving 17 bases between. Germline V gives CDR1 MDHEN, CDR2 SYDVKM. The CDR3 consists of 18 residues. The CDR3 DNA is TGTGCCAGCAGTCCCATCCGGCTGGCTTCCTCTGGGGCCAACGTCCTGACTTTC. Translated, it gives CASSPIRLASSGANVLTF. The full variable domain, rest sourced from reference TRBV28 and TRBJ2-6, is DVKVTQSSRYLVKRTGEKVFLECVQDMDHENMFWYRQDPGLGLRLIYFSYDVKMKEKGDIPEGYSVSREKKERFSLILESASTNQTSMYLCASSPIRLASSGANVLTFGAGSRLTVL.

The V and J genes are TRBV7-3 and TRBJ1-3, with D unclear. The V gene lost 1 base and the J gene lost 2 bases, with 9 bases spanning the gap. The length of the CDR3 is 15 residues. In germline, CDR1 is SGHTA, CDR2 FQGTGA. The CDR3 region has the DNA TGTGCCAGCAGCTTAAGGGTGAGCCCTGGAAACACCATATATTTT. This codes for CASSLRVSPGNTIYF.

V and J are TRBV5-4 and TRBJ2-6; TRBD1 or TRBD2 may be the D gene (5 bases each). V shed 4 bases and J shed 4 bases, with 15 bases lying between them. The CDR3 length is 16 residues. Germline CDR1 reads SGHNT; CDR2 reads YYREEE (reference sequence). The CDR3 nucleotides read TGTGCCAGCAGCACGGGGCTCTTGGGGGGGGCCAACGTCCTGACTTTC. Translating gives CASSTGLLGGANVLTF.

The chain joins TRBV5-6 to TRBJ1-2; a possible D gene is TRBD1 (6 bases). Germline CDR1 is SGHDT and CDR2 is YYEEEE. The CDR3 length is 15 residues. V dropped 4 bases and J dropped 2 bases, with 15 bases sitting between them. Written as DNA, the CDR3 is TGTGCCAGCAGCCCTACGGACAGACCAAACTATGGCTACACCTTC. Translating gives CASSPTDRPNYGYTF.